The text below deals with one TCR beta chain. The antigen is undetermined. The entry originates in a study of tumor-infiltrating lymphocytes in primary liver carcinoma. Study summary: Those sampled were patients whose primary liver carcinoma was treated by surgical resection.

Alongside blood RNA obtained from unsorted whole blood, germline DNA was also extracted. Whole-study findings and limits: Without sorting, CD4+ versus CD8+ T cell repertoires were not compared. Pairs of tumor regions overlapped more than tumor-adjacent and tumor-blood pairs did.

Priming with a constant-region primer yielded TCR beta cDNA from 400 to 550 ng total RNA. Slightly modified ARM-PCR, run as three nested multiplex PCR rounds, produced the TCR beta libraries. Each CDR3 protein is one row after TCRdb ran MiXCR on the multiplex PCR reads. Among around 330,000 distinct CDR3 sequences, more than 55% were seen once, and the ten largest hold approximately 15%. The sequence came from a woman in her twenties or thirties with primary liver carcinoma and hepatitis B virus infection. The sequencing input was peripheral blood.

The CDR3: CASRQMGANYGYTF. The CDR3 DNA is TGTGCCAGCAGACAGATGGGGGCTAACTATGGCTACACCTTC. The V and J genes are TRBV6-5 and TRBJ1-2, with a possible D match to TRBD1 (5 bases). Trimming removed 6 bases at V and 0 bases at J, with 11 bases between. There are 14 residues in the CDR3. CDR1 and CDR2 from the germline V gene are MNHEY and SVGAGI.